Presented here are 6 T cell receptor beta chains from one specimen sequenced in a study of identical twins (dated by TCRdb to the mid-2010s). Library prep was done by 5' RACE. The listed sequencing device is Illumina HiSeq 2000. The raw public data were reprocessed by TCRdb itself: fastp quality trimming at Q25, MiXCR clonotype calling, in-frame beta chains only. Each record represents a unique CDR3 protein, reported with the most common genes and DNA among its rows. The table for this sample lists 310,000 or so distinct CDR3 sequences; roughly 9.8% of them were counted only once. The biggest ten clones account for approximately 6.6% of the sample. This sample was also put to use in a study of yellow fever vaccine responses in identical twins.

Sequenced: CD8+ T cells sorted from blood. The receptors shown here come from a woman aged 18-29 years in good health.

This clonotype was observed a few times. The V call is TRBV20-1, the J call TRBJ1-5; D call uncertain. Trimming removed 2 bases from V and 9 bases from J, with 8 bases in between. Per germline, CDR1 DFQATT and CDR2 SNEGSKA (reference sequence). The length of the CDR3 is 11 residues. CDR3 amino acids: CSARQSGPQHF. The CDR3 DNA follows: TGCAGTGCTAGACAAAGCGGGCCCCAGCATTTT.

Many counts were recorded for this clonotype. The V gene is TRBV12-5, the J gene TRBJ2-7; tentatively, D is TRBD1 or TRBD2 (5 bases each). The CDR3 loop spans 13 amino acids. Deletions cut 6 bases from V and 0 bases from J, with 9 bases between. The germline CDR1 and CDR2 sequences are LGHNT and FRNRAP. This CDR3 reads CASGEGNSYEQYF. The CDR3 DNA is TGTGCTAGTGGAGAGGGGAACTCCTACGAGCAGTACTTC.

In its sample, this clonotype was seen many times. The J gene is TRBJ2-7, the V gene TRBV9, with D perhaps matching TRBD1 or TRBD2 (5 bases each). The CDR3 length is 15 residues. The V and J ends lost 4 bases and 0 bases respectively, with 14 bases between them. Germline lookup yields CDR1 SGDLS and CDR2 YYNGEE. CDR3: CASSPRGTVSYEQYF. CDR3 nucleotide sequence: TGTGCCAGCAGCCCTCGAGGGACGGTCTCCTACGAGCAGTACTTC.

This rearrangement joins TRBV20-1 to TRBJ2-7, with 8 bases that match TRBD2. There are 15 residues in the CDR3. Per germline, CDR1 DFQATT and CDR2 SNEGSKA (reference sequence). After removal of 0 bases from V and 6 bases from J, the junction contained 10 bases not matched to a gene. DNA of the CDR3: TGCAGTGCTAGAGATCGGACGGGGGGGCTGGGCGAGCAGTACTTC. As protein: CSARDRTGGLGEQYF.

This clonotype was found a few times. The rearrangement uses TRBV7-9 and TRBJ2-7; tentative D call: TRBD2 (6 bases). The CDR3 extends over 17 amino acids. The V and J ends lost 7 bases and 1 base respectively, with 23 bases between them. Looked up from germline, CDR1 is SEHNR and CDR2 is FQNEAQ (reference sequence). CDR3 loop: CASISDAAGRISYEQYF. The CDR3 nucleotides are TGTGCCAGCATTTCCGACGCGGCGGGACGGATTTCCTACGAGCAGTACTTC.

This clonotype came up many times. The gene calls are TRBV9 and TRBJ2-3, with D perhaps assigned TRBD1 or TRBD2 (6 bases each). The CDR3 spans 13 residues. Trimming left V 10 bases short and J 5 bases short, with 17 bases between. Germline CDR1 reads SGDLS; CDR2 reads YYNGEE. The CDR3 DNA is TGTGCCTCTGACCGGGGGCGGGGAGATACGCAGTATTTT. This translates into CASDRGRGDTQYF.